The 31 T cell receptor beta chains below all came from one sample that was sequenced in a study of blood T cells in healthy people across ages. A second PCR of 7 to 11 cycles used a sample-barcoded 5' primer and a J-beta primer mix. TCRdb independently ran MiXCR on the 5' RACE reads; one entry per CDR3 protein. Here the sample spans around 990,000 distinct CDR3 sequences, under 30% being singletons. These data were also reused for a study on T cells of mothers and their children.

Source material: blood. The receptors come from a girl aged 2 to 9 in good health.

As concerns this clonotype: As the CDR3 is not closed by the conserved phenylalanine or tryptophan, this likely results from a read error. The rearrangement uses TRBV3-1 and TRBJ2-1; D is undetermined. The CDR3 is made up of 12 amino acids. The V gene's germline CDR1 is LGHDT and CDR2 YNNKEL (reference sequence). The V end was cut by 5 bases, the J end by 9 bases, with 11 bases between. The CDR3 DNA follows: TGTGCCAGCAGCGCCGATCTCCTTGAGCAGTTCCTC. Protein product: CASSADLLEQFL.

At least ten counts were recorded for this clonotype. DNA of the CDR3: TGTGCCAGCAGTTTAGTCCCCCAGCCCAACACCGGGGAGCTGTTTTTT. Protein sequence: CASSLVPQPNTGELFF. The V gene is TRBV12-3 or TRBV12-4, the J gene TRBJ2-2; the D is unclear. V was shortened by 1 base and J by 2 bases, with 11 bases between the two germline ends. This CDR3 has 16 amino acids.

This clonotype occurred a few times. The chain couples TRBV2 to TRBJ2-1; TRBD2 agrees at 14 bases. Germline V gene lookup returns CDR1 SNHLY and CDR2 FYNNEI. Trimming cost V 8 bases and J 8 bases; bases outside gene matches: 11. This CDR3 region has 16 residues. CDR3 coding DNA: TGTGCCAGCGAAAATCCGACTAGCGGGGGGGCTTATGAGCAGTTCTTC. Protein: CASENPTSGGAYEQFF.

This clonotype was seen a handful of times. The rearrangement links TRBV7-2 to TRBJ1-2; possibly TRBD1 for D (5 bases). The CDR3 spans 16 residues. Trimming cost V 4 bases and J 0 bases, with 15 bases left between them. In germline, CDR1 is SGHTA, CDR2 FQGNSA. The CDR3 DNA sequence: TGTGCCAGCAGCTCGATGACAGTCCTATCTAACTATGGCTACACCTTC. It specifies CASSSMTVLSNYGYTF.

The chain has TRBV7-9 and TRBJ2-2, with D perhaps matching TRBD1 (6 bases). The V gene's germline CDR1 is SEHNR and CDR2 FQNEAQ (reference sequence). Trimming removed 1 base at V and 3 bases at J, with 15 bases between. This CDR3 contains 17 residues. This chain's CDR3 is CASSLVRDAGDTGELFF. The CDR3 DNA follows: TGTGCCAGCAGCTTAGTCCGGGATGCAGGGGACACCGGGGAGCTGTTTTTT.

J is TRBJ2-1 and V is TRBV6-5; 14 bases fit TRBD2. Matching the DNA end better, TRBJ2-5 makes the J call doubtful. The CDR3 covers 14 residues. Germline V CDR1 and CDR2: MNHEY, SVGAGI. The CDR3 DNA reads as TGTGCCAGCAGGAGACTAGCGGGAGGGGGGACCCAGTACTTC. Translated, it gives CASRRLAGGGTQYF.

The genes are TRBV19 and TRBJ2-7; either TRBD1 or TRBD2 may fit D (5 bases each). CDR1 is LNHDA, CDR2 SQIVND, per germline (reference sequence). There are 12 residues in the CDR3. Trimming stripped 8 bases from V and 5 bases from J, with 13 bases between. CDR3 residues: CASGMGDHEQYF. CDR3 in DNA: TGTGCCAGTGGGATGGGGGACCACGAGCAGTACTTC.

The chain is built from TRBV3-1 and TRBJ1-2; D not certain. Germline CDR1 LGHDT, CDR2 YNNKEL (reference sequence). The ends were cut back, 1 base at V and 0 bases at J, with 9 bases in the middle. CDR3 length equals 15 residues. CDR3 loop: CASSQAAASNYGYTF. In DNA, the CDR3 is TGTGCCAGCAGCCAAGCAGCAGCGTCTAACTATGGCTACACCTTC.

In its sample, this clonotype was seen a few times. The gene calls are TRBV18 and TRBJ2-7; 7 bases agree with TRBD1. This CDR3 spans 20 amino acids. Trimming cost V 4 bases and J 2 bases; bases outside gene matches: 23. Looked up from germline, CDR1 is KGHSH and CDR2 is LQKENI. CDR3 region: CASSRKVSDRGTAATYEQYF. Written as DNA, the CDR3 is TGTGCCAGCTCACGGAAGGTCTCTGACCGTGGGACAGCAGCTACCTACGAGCAGTACTTC.

This clonotype turned up a few times. The chain carries TRBV7-3 and TRBJ2-2; 8 bases agree with TRBD1. After removal of 4 bases from V and 4 bases from J, the junction contained 8 bases not matched to a gene. The CDR3 consists of 16 residues. Germline CDR1 and CDR2: SGHTA and FQGTGA. The CDR3 DNA is TGTGCCAGCAGCTCTTCCGGGACAGGAATCACCGGGGAGCTGTTTTTT. Amino acids: CASSSSGTGITGELFF. The variable domain in full, with the rest retrieved from reference TRBV7-3 and TRBJ2-2, is GAGVSQTPSNKVTEKGKYVELRCDPISGHTALYWYRQSLGQGPEFLIYFQGTGAADDSGLPNDRFFAVRPEGSVSTLKIQRTERGDSAVYLCASSSSGTGITGELFFGEGSRLTVL.

This clonotype occurred a few times. V gene TRBV7-9 combines with J gene TRBJ2-2; TRBD1 agrees at 10 bases. Looked up from germline, CDR1 is SEHNR and CDR2 is FQNEAQ (reference sequence). The CDR3 is made up of 16 amino acids. V lost 1 base, J lost 3 bases, and 2 bases stayed unmatched. CDR3 sequence reads: CASSLGGTGDTGELFF. The CDR3, as DNA: TGTGCCAGCAGCTTAGGCGGGACAGGGGACACCGGGGAGCTGTTTTTT.

This clonotype has only a few counts. For the CDR3, the DNA is TGCGCCAGCAGTGAGTCGATTACTAGCGGGAGCCCCCTTGATGAGCAGTACTTC. It translates to CASSESITSGSPLDEQYF. The chain has TRBV10-1 and TRBJ2-7, with 11 bases aligning to TRBD2. Trimming at V came to 0 bases and at J to 7 bases, leaving 14 bases not matched to a gene. Germline V gene data show CDR1 as WNHNN and CDR2 as SYGVQD (reference sequence). This CDR3 spans 18 amino acids.

The V gene is TRBV4-3, the J gene TRBJ2-7; TRBD1 might be the D (6 bases). Looked up from germline, CDR1 is LGHNA and CDR2 is YSLEER. CDR3 length: 14 amino acids. V lost 1 base and J lost 7, with 14 bases in between. In DNA form, the CDR3 reads TGCGCCAGCAGCCAAGGGGCTAGAGGGACAGAGCAGTACTTC. It translates to CASSQGARGTEQYF.

This clonotype was seen only a few times. The chain recombines TRBV24-1 with TRBJ1-4; unclear D gene. V shed 5 bases and J shed 7 bases, with 7 bases lying between them. CDR1 is KGHDR, CDR2 SFDVKD, per germline. The CDR3 totals 12 residues. CDR3: CATSGSSEKLFF. As DNA, the CDR3 is TGTGCCACCAGTGGGTCCAGTGAAAAACTGTTTTTT.

This clonotype was detected ten times or more. CDR3 sequence: CASSWTGGKDEQYF. CDR3 bases: TGCGCCAGCAGCTGGACAGGGGGCAAGGACGAGCAGTACTTC. V gene TRBV5-1 combines with J gene TRBJ2-5; 11 bases fit TRBD1. The J call may be wrong; the DNA end is better matched by TRBJ2-7. Germline V gene lookup returns CDR1 SGHRS and CDR2 YFSETQ. The CDR3 totals 14 residues.

The chain links TRBV5-1 to TRBJ2-7; D is possibly TRBD2 (5 bases). Germline CDR1 SGHRS, CDR2 YFSETQ. The CDR3 is made up of 14 amino acids. Trimming cost V 0 bases and J 3 bases, with 10 bases left between them. The DNA of the CDR3 is TGCGCCAGCAGCTTGGTGGACTCGGGCTACGAGCAGTACTTC. Amino acids: CASSLVDSGYEQYF.

This clonotype was picked up a small number of times. J is TRBJ1-2 and V is TRBV6-5; D ambiguous. Trimming shortened V by 8 bases and J by 5 bases, and 15 bases separated the two germline ends. The CDR3 consists of 13 residues. CDR1 is MNHEY, CDR2 SVGAGI, per germline. This chain's CDR3 is CASSKPGVYGYTF. DNA for the CDR3: TGTGCCAGCTCCAAGCCCGGGGTATATGGCTACACCTTC.

This clonotype has only a few counts. This sequence joins TRBV12-3 or TRBV12-4 and TRBJ2-7; a possible D gene is TRBD1 (5 bases). V lost 4 bases and J 3 bases, leaving 10 bases between the germline ends. CDR3 length: 13 residues. CDR3 in DNA: TGTGCCAGCAGTTCCCCCAGGGTCTACGAGCAGTACTTC. This sequence encodes CASSSPRVYEQYF.

A note on this clonotype: A read error may account for a junction end that differs from germline. This chain joins TRBV9 and TRBJ2-3, with 7 bases identical to TRBD2. Looked up from germline, CDR1 is SGDLS and CDR2 is YYNGEE. The CDR3 contains 17 residues. The CDR3 DNA reads TGTGCCAGCAGCGTCCTACCGACAGCGGGGTACACAGACACGCAGTATTTT. The encoded protein is CASSVLPTAGYTDTQYF. The variable domain in full, with the rest retrieved from reference TRBV9 and TRBJ2-3, is DSGVTQTPKHLITATGQRVTLRCSPRSGDLSVYWYQQSLDQGLQFLIQYYNGEERAKGNILERFSAQQFPDLHSELNLSSLELGDSALYFCASSVLPTAGYTDTQYFGPGTRLTVL.

V is TRBV28 and J is TRBJ1-6, with 8 bases identical to TRBD1. V lost 4 bases and J lost 0; bases outside the gene matches: 5. Germline CDR1 is MDHEN and CDR2 is SYDVKM. This CDR3 has 17 residues. Written as DNA, the CDR3 is TGTGCCAGCAGTTCAGGGGGCTTAAGCTCCTATAATTCACCCCTCCACTTT. This encodes CASSSGGLSSYNSPLHF.

This clonotype came up a few times. This chain joins TRBV7-9 and TRBJ1-1; D is undetermined. This CDR3 spans 14 amino acids. With 0 bases removed from V and 3 bases from J, the gap between germline ends came to 8 bases. The germline V gene has CDR1 SEHNR and CDR2 FQNEAQ (reference sequence). The CDR3 DNA reads TGTGCCAGCAGCTTAGCGACACTAGACACTGAAGCTTTCTTT. It encodes CASSLATLDTEAFF.

This clonotype came up a few times. The chain couples TRBV20-1 to TRBJ2-3, with D perhaps TRBD2 (5 bases). The V and J ends lost 1 base and 10 bases respectively, with 15 bases between them. Germline CDR1 and CDR2: DFQATT and SNEGSKA (reference sequence). CDR3 size: 13 residues. The CDR3 loop reads CSARVGPLVPQYF. CDR3 nucleotides: TGCAGTGCTAGAGTAGGTCCACTAGTCCCGCAGTATTTT.

This clonotype occurred a few times. The chain couples TRBV15 to TRBJ2-4, with no clear D. The germline gives CDR1 LNHNV, CDR2 YYDKDF (reference sequence). The CDR3 length is 12 residues. V dropped 6 bases and J dropped 6 bases, with 9 bases sitting between them. The CDR3 loop reads CATRASGNIQYF. CDR3 in DNA: TGTGCCACCAGGGCGTCCGGAAACATTCAGTACTTC.

The chain couples TRBV28 to TRBJ1-1, with no clear D. The ends were cut back, 5 bases at V and 10 bases at J, with 26 bases in the middle. Germline CDR1 reads MDHEN; CDR2 reads SYDVKM. The CDR3 sequence is 16 residues long. The CDR3 nucleotides are TGTGCCAGCAGTCCACCGGGGAGATCTTCCCGGTGGGGAGCTTTCTTT. Residues: CASSPPGRSSRWGAFF.

The chain joins TRBV27 to TRBJ2-7; D tentatively fits TRBD1 or TRBD2 (5 bases each). Trimming stripped 8 bases from V and 2 bases from J, with 16 bases between. This CDR3 is built from 14 residues. Germline V CDR1 and CDR2: MNHEY, SMNVEV (reference sequence). This CDR3 is CASYSAGTAYEQYF. The CDR3 nucleotides are TGTGCCAGCTACTCCGCCGGGACGGCCTACGAGCAGTACTTC.

This clonotype was seen more than once but under ten times. This chain uses TRBV5-1 with TRBJ2-6, with 9 nucleotides matching TRBD1. From germline, CDR1 is SGHRS and CDR2 YFSETQ. Losses at the gene ends were 4 bases for V and 3 bases for J; bases not matched to a gene: 8. The CDR3 is 17 amino acids. In DNA form, the CDR3 reads TGCGCCAGCAGCCTACCGGACAGGGGAGGTGGGGCCAACGTCCTGACTTTC. Encoded protein: CASSLPDRGGGANVLTF.

This clonotype was picked up one time. The rearrangement joins TRBV7-2 to TRBJ1-4; the D is unclear. V dropped 6 bases and J dropped 6 bases, with 11 bases sitting between them. CDR3 length: 13 residues. Germline V gene data show CDR1 as SGHTA and CDR2 as FQGNSA. CDR3 nucleotides: TGTGCCAGCAGACGTGGTAATGATGAAAAACTGTTTTTT. Amino acids: CASRRGNDEKLFF.

This sequence joins TRBV6-5 and TRBJ1-6; 7 bases are shared with TRBD1. Germline V gene sequence: CDR1 MNHEY, CDR2 SVGAGI. This CDR3 has 15 residues. Trimming cost V 6 bases and J 7 bases; bases outside gene matches: 9. The CDR3 loop reads CASRERDRRNSPLHF. For the CDR3, the DNA is TGTGCCAGCAGGGAGAGGGACAGAAGAAATTCACCCCTCCACTTT.

The chain is built from TRBV20-1 and TRBJ2-7; D call uncertain. This CDR3 has 15 residues. The germline CDR1 and CDR2 sequences are DFQATT and SNEGSKA (reference sequence). The V end lost 7 bases, the J end lost 0 bases, and 19 bases lay between the germline ends. Here the CDR3 DNA reads TGCAGTGTTGAGAGCAAATCCTCAAGCTCCTACGAGCAGTACTTC. It codes for CSVESKSSSSYEQYF.

V and J are TRBV20-1 and TRBJ2-3, with D possibly TRBD1 on 6 matching bases. Germline loops: CDR1 DFQATT, CDR2 SNEGSKA (reference sequence). The CDR3 length is 15 residues. The V end was cut by 2 bases, the J end by 6 bases, with 18 bases between. The CDR3 DNA reads as TGCAGTGCTAGACTGTCGGCAGGGGCCCAGGATACGCAGTATTTT. Translated: CSARLSAGAQDTQYF.

This chain joins TRBV29-1 and TRBJ1-1; D is unresolved. CDR3 length equals 14 residues. Germline CDR1 is SQVTM and CDR2 is ANQGSEA. With 2 bases removed from V and 1 base from J, the gap between germline ends came to 11 bases. CDR3: CSVESRLGNTEAFF. The CDR3 DNA is TGCAGCGTTGAATCCCGTTTGGGGAACACTGAAGCTTTCTTT. Full variable domain (outside the CDR3, taken from reference TRBV29-1 and TRBJ1-1): SAVISQKPSRDICQRGTSLTIQCQVDSQVTMMFWYRQQPGQSLTLIATANQGSEATYESGFVIDKFPISRPNLTFSTLTVSNMSPEDSSIYLCSVESRLGNTEAFFGQGTRLTVV.